The 21 T cell receptor beta chains listed next were all sequenced from one sample in a study of T cell repertoires in cytomegalovirus infection. Via MiXCR, TCRdb re-called the reads, giving one row per CDR3 protein. Of 350,000 to 500,000 distinct CDR3 sequences listed, around 32% were seen once; the top ten hold about 13%. The sample taken for sequencing was PBMCs. The receptors stem from a human donor in good health (CMV status not recorded). Some clones in this sample may be carry-over from other donors' samples.

Only a few counts were recorded for this clonotype. V is TRBV6-4 and J is TRBJ2-2, with TRBD2 as a possible D gene (5 bases). V was clipped by 0 bases and J by 6 bases, with 8 bases between them. The CDR3 is 14 residues long. The germline CDR1 and CDR2 sequences are MRHNA and SNTAGT. The CDR3 bases are TGTGCCAGCAGTGACTCGGGAGCGCCCGGGGAGCTGTTTTTT. Translation: CASSDSGAPGELFF.

This chain uses TRBV7-6 with TRBJ2-7; no definite D call. CDR1 is SGHVS and CDR2 is FNYEAQ in the germline V gene. Trimming pared 5 bases from V and 5 bases from J, leaving 13 bases between. The CDR3 has 13 residues. The CDR3 spells CASSPADGDEQYF. In DNA, the CDR3 is TGTGCCAGCAGCCCGGCGGACGGCGACGAGCAGTACTTC.

The chain employs TRBV10-3 and TRBJ2-7; no clear D gene. V gave up 4 bases and J gave up 3 bases, with 10 bases separating them. CDR1 is ENHRY and CDR2 is SYGVKD in the germline V gene. The CDR3 is 13 amino acids. The CDR3 sequence: CAISADEIYEQYF. CDR3 coding DNA: TGTGCCATCAGTGCGGATGAGATCTACGAGCAGTACTTC.

The table lists this clonotype with a few counts. CDR3: CASEDALGRGGREQYF. CDR3 DNA: TGTGCCAGCGAGGATGCCCTGGGGCGGGGGGGCAGGGAGCAGTACTTC. V and J are TRBV2 and TRBJ2-7; TRBD2 matches 9 bases. CDR1 is SNHLY and CDR2 is FYNNEI in the germline V gene. This CDR3 has 16 residues. V was clipped by 8 bases and J by 7 bases; unmatched bases: 18.

At least ten counts were recorded for this clonotype. This sequence joins TRBV6-6 and TRBJ1-2, with 7 bases lining up with TRBD1. The CDR3 consists of 13 residues. The junction had 5 bases not matched to a gene; V was cut back by 5 bases and J by 5 bases. Germline V gives CDR1 MNHNY, CDR2 SVGAGI (reference sequence). Written as DNA, the CDR3 is TGTGCCAGCAGTCCTACGACAGGGTATGGCTACACCTTC. This gives the protein CASSPTTGYGYTF.

The rearrangement uses TRBV5-4 and TRBJ2-7; weak D call: TRBD2 (6 bases). The CDR3 runs 16 residues. Germline V gives CDR1 SGHNT, CDR2 YYREEE (reference sequence). The V gene lost 4 bases and the J gene lost 5 bases, with 22 bases spanning the gap. CDR3 DNA: TGTGCCAGCAGCCCTGGGGGGAAGGCCGGGGTACACGAGCAGTACTTC. It yields the protein CASSPGGKAGVHEQYF.

This clonotype was picked up many times. V gene TRBV7-2 combines with J gene TRBJ1-5, with 7 bases aligning to TRBD1. The V and J ends lost 4 bases and 4 bases, in that order; junction bases with no gene match: 7. Per germline, CDR1 SGHTA and CDR2 FQGNSA. There are 15 residues in the CDR3. The CDR3 sequence: CASSSDRDRNQPQHF. CDR3 bases: TGTGCCAGCAGCTCCGACCGGGACAGAAATCAGCCCCAGCATTTT.

In its sample, this clonotype was seen a few times. The rearrangement uses TRBV7-9 and TRBJ2-7; perhaps TRBD2 as D (5 bases). Germline V gene lookup returns CDR1 SEHNR and CDR2 FQNEAQ (reference sequence). The V and J ends lost 6 bases and 3 bases respectively, with 15 bases between them. The CDR3 totals 14 residues. Here the CDR3 reads CASSFPGDYYEQYF. The CDR3 DNA reads as TGTGCCAGCAGTTTTCCGGGTGACTACTACGAGCAGTACTTC.

The table lists this clonotype with a few counts. The V and J genes are TRBV24-1 and TRBJ2-2; TRBD1 agrees at 11 bases. The CDR3 spans 17 residues. Germline lookup yields CDR1 KGHDR and CDR2 SFDVKD. Losses at the gene ends were 3 bases for V and 7 bases for J; bases not matched to a gene: 9. In DNA form, the CDR3 reads TGTGCCACCAGTGATCCCCGGACAGGGGGCGCAGTCGGGGAGCTGTTTTTT. Translation gives CATSDPRTGGAVGELFF.

The genes are TRBV19 and TRBJ1-1; D unclear. The germline V gene encodes CDR1 LNHDA and CDR2 SQIVND (reference sequence). V lost 7 bases to trimming and J lost 1 base, with 4 bases between them. The CDR3 loop spans 11 amino acids. CDR3 in DNA: TGTGCCAGTATTGCGAACACTGAAGCTTTCTTT. This encodes CASIANTEAFF.

A note on this clonotype: This may be a read error: a much more frequent sequence differs by one nucleotide. The V gene is TRBV25-1, the J gene TRBJ2-1, with D maybe TRBD1 (6 bases). The CDR3 runs to 17 residues. The V end lost 2 bases, the J end lost 7 bases, and 21 bases lay between the germline ends. CDR1 is MGHDK and CDR2 is SYGVNS in the germline V gene. The CDR3 here is CASSEVRGSKPGNEQFF. The CDR3 DNA reads as TGTGCCAGCAGTGAAGTCAGGGGCTCAAAACCAGGAAATGAGCAGTTCTTC.

As for this clonotype: The junction departs from germline at one end; a sequencing error may be responsible. This chain connects TRBV29-1 to TRBJ2-5, with 8 bases lining up with TRBD2. CDR1 and CDR2 from the germline V gene are SQVTM and ANQGSEA. This CDR3 has 13 residues. CDR3 bases: TGCAGCGTTGCGGGACTAGGCCAAGAGACCCAGTCCTTC. Translation: CSVAGLGQETQSF.

In this sample, this clonotype turned up once. This chain connects TRBV15 to TRBJ2-1, with D tentatively TRBD1 or TRBD2 (5 bases each). Trimming took off 5 bases at V and 3 bases at J, with 14 bases between the two ends. Germline CDR1 reads LNHNV; CDR2 reads YYDKDF (reference sequence). The CDR3 is made up of 15 amino acids. The CDR3 region has the DNA TGTGCCACCAGCCTGAGGGGAAACATCTACAATGAGCAGTTCTTC. Translation gives CATSLRGNIYNEQFF. The full variable domain, in which reference TRBV15 and TRBJ2-1 provide the parts outside the CDR3, is DAMVIQNPRYQVTQFGKPVTLSCSQTLNHNVMYWYQQKSSQAPKLLFHYYDKDFNNEADTPDNFQSRRPNTSFCFLDIRSPGLGDTAMYLCATSLRGNIYNEQFFGPGTRLTVL.

This clonotype was counted only a few times. The chain combines TRBV7-2 with TRBJ2-1; unclear D gene. The germline V gene encodes CDR1 SGHTA and CDR2 FQGNSA. V gave up 1 base and J gave up 0 bases, with 10 bases separating them. The CDR3 consists of 16 residues. This CDR3 is CASSLGRPGSYNEQFF. The CDR3 nucleotides read TGTGCCAGCAGCTTAGGTCGTCCTGGCTCCTACAATGAGCAGTTCTTC.

This clonotype was found a few times. The V call is TRBV7-4, the J call TRBJ2-7; D gene uncertain. V lost 7 bases, J lost 1 base, and 20 bases lay in between. This CDR3 is 16 amino acids long. The germline V gene encodes CDR1 SGHVT and CDR2 SQSDAQ. The CDR3 protein is CASTARKVFRSYEQYF. As DNA, the CDR3 is TGTGCCAGCACTGCAAGGAAGGTATTTAGGTCCTACGAGCAGTACTTC.

On this clonotype: A much larger clone differs by one base, so this may be a read error. V is TRBV7-9 and J is TRBJ1-2, with 7 bases fitting TRBD1. CDR3 size: 13 residues. Trimming cost V 6 bases and J 7 bases; bases outside gene matches: 8. Germline lookup yields CDR1 SEHNR and CDR2 FQNEAQ (reference sequence). Here the CDR3 reads CASSLTGYCGYTF. The CDR3 region has the DNA TGTGCCAGCAGTTTGACAGGGTACTGTGGCTACACCTTC.

The CDR3 coding sequence is TGTGCCAGCAGTGAAATGCTGGGACAGGGTGGGCAGTTCTTC. Encoded protein: CASSEMLGQGGQFF. J is TRBJ2-1 and V is TRBV6-1, with 9 positions matching TRBD1. In germline, CDR1 is MNHNS, CDR2 SASEGT. V lost 2 bases, J lost 12 bases, and 8 bases stayed unmatched. The CDR3 loop spans 14 amino acids.

A word on this clonotype: A read error is possible here, since a much larger clone lies one base away. The rearrangement joins TRBV7-2 to TRBJ1-2; D ambiguous. The CDR3 consists of 11 residues. Germline CDR1 and CDR2: SGHTA and FQGNSA. This CDR3 is CASSLTYGYSF. CDR3 bases: TGTGCCAGCAGCCTAACATATGGCTACAGCTTC.

The chain employs TRBV27 and TRBJ2-7; 7 nucleotides align to TRBD1. Unmatched junction bases numbered 12, after V lost 4 bases and J lost 9 bases. The CDR3 is 14 amino acids. CDR1 and CDR2 (germline): MNHEY, SMNVEV (reference sequence). This CDR3 reads CASSYSGTAAGQYF. CDR3 coding DNA: TGTGCCAGCAGTTATTCCGGGACAGCCGCCGGGCAGTACTTC.

On this clonotype: Without the conserved terminal phenylalanine or tryptophan, this CDR3 likely stems from a read error. The V gene is TRBV6-5, the J gene TRBJ2-1; 7 bases fit TRBD1. The germline CDR1 and CDR2 sequences are MNHEY and SVGAGI. This CDR3 region has 16 residues. V lost 1 base and J lost 4; bases outside the gene matches: 7. In DNA, the CDR3 is TGTGCCAGCAGTTACTACCGGGACAGCCTATACAATGAGCAGTTCTGC. Its protein product is CASSYYRDSLYNEQFC.

This clonotype appeared a few times. The genes are TRBV20-1 and TRBJ2-2, with 7 bases matching TRBD1. CDR1 is DFQATT, CDR2 SNEGSKA, per germline (reference sequence). The CDR3 runs 14 residues. V lost 2 bases, J lost 6 bases, and 6 bases stayed unmatched. The CDR3 DNA reads TGCAGTGCTAGACCCCCTGACAGGGCCGGGGAGCTGTTTTTT. Translating it yields CSARPPDRAGELFF.